Sequencing of this T cell receptor beta chain was carried out in a study of beta chain features in type 1 diabetes. This CDR3 is 13 amino acids long. V lost 6 bases and J lost 0, with 9 bases in between. The germline V gene has CDR1 SQVTM and CDR2 ANQGSEA. Since all of the isolated RNA was reverse transcribed, expressed TCRB transcripts were what got sequenced. The data were produced by immunoSEQ multiplex PCR, yet TCRdb's version contains in-frame clones alone and is incomplete. The table shows fewer than 450,000 clones, with less than 15% occurring only once. Overall study findings and caveats: Within each of all four CD4+ subsets, Type 1 diabetes patients had TCRB CDR3s that were moderately but significantly shorter.

As for this clone: The antigen remains undetermined. Other DNA variants within this sample encode the same CDR3.

The chain carries TRBV29-1 and TRBJ2-1; perhaps TRBD2 as D (5 bases). Input material: naive CD4+ T cells from blood. The TCR originated in a woman aged 18-30 years with type 1 diabetes. The CDR3 protein is CSVPSGSYNEQFF. The CDR3 nucleotides read TGCAGCGTCCCCAGCGGCTCCTACAATGAGCAGTTCTTC.